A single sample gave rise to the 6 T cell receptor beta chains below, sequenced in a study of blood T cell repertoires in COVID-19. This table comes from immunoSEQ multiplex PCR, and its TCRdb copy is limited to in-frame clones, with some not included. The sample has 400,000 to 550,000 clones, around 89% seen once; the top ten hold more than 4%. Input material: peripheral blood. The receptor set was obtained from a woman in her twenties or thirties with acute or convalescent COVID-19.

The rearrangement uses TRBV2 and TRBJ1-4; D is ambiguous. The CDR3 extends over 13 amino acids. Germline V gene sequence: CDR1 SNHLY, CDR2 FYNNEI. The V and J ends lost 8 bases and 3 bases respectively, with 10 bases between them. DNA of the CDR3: TGTGCCAGCCTTCAAGGAGCTAATGAAAAACTGTTTTTT. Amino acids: CASLQGANEKLFF.

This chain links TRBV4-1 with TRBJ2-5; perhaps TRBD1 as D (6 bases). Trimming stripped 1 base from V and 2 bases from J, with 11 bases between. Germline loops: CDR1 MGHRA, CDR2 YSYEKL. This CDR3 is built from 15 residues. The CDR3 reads CASSQAPGTQETQYF. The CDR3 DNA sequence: TGCGCCAGCAGCCAAGCTCCCGGGACACAAGAGACCCAGTACTTC.

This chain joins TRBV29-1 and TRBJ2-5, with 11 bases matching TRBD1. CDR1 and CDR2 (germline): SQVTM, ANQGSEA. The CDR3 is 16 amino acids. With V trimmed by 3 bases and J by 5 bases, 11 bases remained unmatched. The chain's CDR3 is CSVDSHGTGGLETQYF. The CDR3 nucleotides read TGCAGCGTTGATTCTCATGGGACAGGGGGTTTGGAGACCCAGTACTTC.

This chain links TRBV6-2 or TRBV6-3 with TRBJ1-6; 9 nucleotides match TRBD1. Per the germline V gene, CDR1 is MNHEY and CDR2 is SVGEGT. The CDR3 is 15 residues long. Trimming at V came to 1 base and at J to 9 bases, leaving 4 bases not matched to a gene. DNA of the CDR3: TGTGCCAGCAGTTACTTGGGACAGGGAGGTTCACCCCTCCACTTT. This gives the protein CASSYLGQGGSPLHF.

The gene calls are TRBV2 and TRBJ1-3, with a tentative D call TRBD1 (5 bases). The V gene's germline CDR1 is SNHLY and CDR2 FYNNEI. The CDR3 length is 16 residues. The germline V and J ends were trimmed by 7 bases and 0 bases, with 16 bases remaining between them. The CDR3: CASILTVILSGNTIYF. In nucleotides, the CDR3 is TGTGCCAGCATTTTGACAGTTATTCTCTCTGGAAACACCATATATTTT.

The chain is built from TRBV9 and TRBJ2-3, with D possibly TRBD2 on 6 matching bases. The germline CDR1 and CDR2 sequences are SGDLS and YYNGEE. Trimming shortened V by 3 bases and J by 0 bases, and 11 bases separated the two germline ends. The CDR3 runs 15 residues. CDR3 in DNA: TGTGCCAGCAGCGCCGGGGGAACTAGCACAGATACGCAGTATTTT. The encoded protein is CASSAGGTSTDTQYF.